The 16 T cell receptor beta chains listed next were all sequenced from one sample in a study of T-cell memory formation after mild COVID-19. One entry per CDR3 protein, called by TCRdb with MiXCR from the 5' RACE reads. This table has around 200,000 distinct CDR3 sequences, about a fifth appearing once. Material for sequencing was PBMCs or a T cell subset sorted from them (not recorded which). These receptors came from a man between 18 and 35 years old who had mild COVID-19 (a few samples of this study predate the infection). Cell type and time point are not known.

CDR3 DNA: TGTGCCAGCAGTGCCAGGACCTATGGCTACACCTTC. It codes for CASSARTYGYTF. This chain connects TRBV6-1 to TRBJ1-2; D gene uncertain. CDR3 length equals 12 residues. Germline V gene sequence: CDR1 MNHNS, CDR2 SASEGT. V was pared by 4 bases and J by 4 bases, with 7 bases between.

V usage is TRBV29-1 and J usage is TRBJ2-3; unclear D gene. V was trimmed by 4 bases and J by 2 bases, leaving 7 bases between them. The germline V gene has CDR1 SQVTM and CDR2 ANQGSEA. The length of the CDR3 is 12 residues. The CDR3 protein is CSVVYYTDTQYF. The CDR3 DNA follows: TGCAGCGTTGTTTACTACACAGATACGCAGTATTTT.

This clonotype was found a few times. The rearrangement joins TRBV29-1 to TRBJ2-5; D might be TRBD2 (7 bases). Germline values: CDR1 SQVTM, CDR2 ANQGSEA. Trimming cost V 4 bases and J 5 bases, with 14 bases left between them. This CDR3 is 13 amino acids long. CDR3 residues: CSVVRGAGETQYF. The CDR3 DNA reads TGCAGCGTTGTTCGGGGGGCTGGGGAGACCCAGTACTTC.

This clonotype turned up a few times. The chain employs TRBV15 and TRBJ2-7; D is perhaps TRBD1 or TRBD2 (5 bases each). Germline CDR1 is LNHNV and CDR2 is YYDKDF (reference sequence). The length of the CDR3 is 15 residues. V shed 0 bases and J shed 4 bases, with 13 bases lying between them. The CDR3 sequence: CATSRETGRAYEQYF. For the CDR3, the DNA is TGTGCCACCAGCAGAGAAACGGGGCGAGCATACGAGCAGTACTTC.

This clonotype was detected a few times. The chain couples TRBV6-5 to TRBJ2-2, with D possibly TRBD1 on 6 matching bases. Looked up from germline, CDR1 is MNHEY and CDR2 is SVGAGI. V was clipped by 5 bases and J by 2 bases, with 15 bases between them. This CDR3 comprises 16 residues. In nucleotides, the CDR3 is TGTGCCAGCAGTGTATCCGGGACACCAAACACCGGGGAGCTGTTTTTT. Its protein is CASSVSGTPNTGELFF.

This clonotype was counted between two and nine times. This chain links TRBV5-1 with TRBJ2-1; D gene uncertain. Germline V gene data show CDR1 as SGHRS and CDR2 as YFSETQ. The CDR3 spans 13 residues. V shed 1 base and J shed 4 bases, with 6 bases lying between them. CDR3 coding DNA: TGCGCCAGCAGCTTGTCGCTTTACAATGAGCAGTTCTTC. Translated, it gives CASSLSLYNEQFF.

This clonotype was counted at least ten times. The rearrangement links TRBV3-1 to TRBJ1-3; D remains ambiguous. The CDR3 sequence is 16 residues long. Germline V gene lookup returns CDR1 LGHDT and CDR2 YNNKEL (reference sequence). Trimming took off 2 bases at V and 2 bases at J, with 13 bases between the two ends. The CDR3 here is CASSQPLFEAGNTIYF. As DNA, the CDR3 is TGTGCCAGCAGCCAACCCCTCTTTGAGGCTGGAAACACCATATATTTT.

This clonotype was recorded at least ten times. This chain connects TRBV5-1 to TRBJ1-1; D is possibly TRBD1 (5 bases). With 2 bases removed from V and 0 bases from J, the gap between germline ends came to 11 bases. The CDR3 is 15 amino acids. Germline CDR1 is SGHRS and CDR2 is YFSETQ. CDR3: CASSLWGNMNTEAFF. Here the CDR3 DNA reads TGCGCCAGCAGCTTATGGGGGAACATGAACACTGAAGCTTTCTTT.

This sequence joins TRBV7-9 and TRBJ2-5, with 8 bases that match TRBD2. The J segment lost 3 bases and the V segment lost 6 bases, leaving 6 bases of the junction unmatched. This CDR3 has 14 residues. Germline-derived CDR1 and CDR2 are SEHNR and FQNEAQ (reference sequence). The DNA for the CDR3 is TGTGCCAGCAGTCATACCGGGGGGGAAGAGACCCAGTACTTC. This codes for CASSHTGGEETQYF.

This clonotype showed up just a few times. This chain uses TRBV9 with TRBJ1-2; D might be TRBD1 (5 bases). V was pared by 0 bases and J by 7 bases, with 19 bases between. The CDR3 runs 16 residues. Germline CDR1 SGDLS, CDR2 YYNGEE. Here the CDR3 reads CASSVGPERTQGGYTF. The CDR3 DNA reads TGTGCCAGCAGCGTAGGGCCAGAACGCACCCAGGGTGGCTACACCTTC.

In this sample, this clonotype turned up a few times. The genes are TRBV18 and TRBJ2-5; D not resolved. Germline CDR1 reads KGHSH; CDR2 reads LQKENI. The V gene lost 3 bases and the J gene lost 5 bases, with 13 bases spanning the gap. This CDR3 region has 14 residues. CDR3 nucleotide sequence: TGTGCCAGCTCACCCCTACCGGCAAGCGAGACCCAGTACTTC. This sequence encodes CASSPLPASETQYF.

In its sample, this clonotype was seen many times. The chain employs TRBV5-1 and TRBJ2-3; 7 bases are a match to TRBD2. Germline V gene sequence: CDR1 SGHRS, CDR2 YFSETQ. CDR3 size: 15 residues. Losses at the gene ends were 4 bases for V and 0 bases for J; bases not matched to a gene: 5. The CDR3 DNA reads TGCGCCAGCAGCCCCGGGACTACTAGCACAGATACGCAGTATTTT. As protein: CASSPGTTSTDTQYF. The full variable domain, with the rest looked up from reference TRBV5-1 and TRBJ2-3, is KAGVTQTPRYLIKTRGQQVTLSCSPISGHRSVSWYQQTPGQGLQFLFEYFSETQRNKGNFPGRFSGRQFSNSRSEMNVSTLELGDSALYLCASSPGTTSTDTQYFGPGTRLTVL.

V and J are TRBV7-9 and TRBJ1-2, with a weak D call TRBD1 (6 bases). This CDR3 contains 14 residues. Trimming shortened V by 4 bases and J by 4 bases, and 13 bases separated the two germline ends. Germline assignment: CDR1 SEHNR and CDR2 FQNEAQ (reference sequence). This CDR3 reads CASSSRQEFYGYTF. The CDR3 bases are TGTGCCAGCAGCTCGAGACAGGAATTCTATGGCTACACCTTC.

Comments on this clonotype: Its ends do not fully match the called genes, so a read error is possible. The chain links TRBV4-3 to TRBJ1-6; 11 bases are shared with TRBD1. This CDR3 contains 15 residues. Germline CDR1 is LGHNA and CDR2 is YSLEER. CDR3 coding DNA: TGCGCCAGCAGCCAGGGGACAGGGGGTAATACACCCCTCCACTTT. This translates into CASSQGTGGNTPLHF.

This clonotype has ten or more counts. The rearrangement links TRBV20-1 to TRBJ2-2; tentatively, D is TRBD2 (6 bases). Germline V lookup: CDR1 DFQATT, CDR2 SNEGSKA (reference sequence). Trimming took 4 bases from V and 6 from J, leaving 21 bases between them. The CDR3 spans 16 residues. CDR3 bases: TGCAGTGCTAAGAGCCGGGACTCCAACGTTCCCGGGGAGCTGTTTTTT. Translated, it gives CSAKSRDSNVPGELFF.

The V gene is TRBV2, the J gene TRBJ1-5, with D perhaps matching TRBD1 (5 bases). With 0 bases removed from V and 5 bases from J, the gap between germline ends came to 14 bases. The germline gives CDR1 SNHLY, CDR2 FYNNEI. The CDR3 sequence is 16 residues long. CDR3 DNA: TGTGCCAGCAGTGAAGCGGGGGTTTCGGGCCATCAGCCCCAGCATTTT. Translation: CASSEAGVSGHQPQHF. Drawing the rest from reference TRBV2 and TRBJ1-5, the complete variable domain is EPEVTQTPSHQVTQMGQEVILRCVPISNHLYFYWYRQILGQKVEFLVSFYNNEISEKSEIFDDQFSVERPDGSNFTLKIRSTKLEDSAMYFCASSEAGVSGHQPQHFGDGTRLSIL.